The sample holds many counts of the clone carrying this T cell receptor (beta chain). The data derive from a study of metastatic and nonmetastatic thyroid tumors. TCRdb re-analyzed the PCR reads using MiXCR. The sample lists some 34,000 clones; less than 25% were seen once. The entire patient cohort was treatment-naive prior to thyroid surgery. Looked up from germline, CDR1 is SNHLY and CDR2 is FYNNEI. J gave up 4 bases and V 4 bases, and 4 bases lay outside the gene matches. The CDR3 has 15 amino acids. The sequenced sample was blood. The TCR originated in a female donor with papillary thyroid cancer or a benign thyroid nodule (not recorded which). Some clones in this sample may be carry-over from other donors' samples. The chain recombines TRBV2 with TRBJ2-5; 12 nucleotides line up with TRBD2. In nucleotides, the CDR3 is TGTGCCAGCAGTGGGTCTAGCGGGAGGGGAGAGACCCAGTACTTC. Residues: CASSGSSGRGETQYF.